These T cell receptor beta chains were read from a single sample in a study of graft-versus-host responses after intestinal transplantation. Which antigens these TCRs recognize remains unknown. Sequenced by immunoSEQ multiplex PCR; TCRdb stores in-frame clones only, minus some. The profile shows around 84,000 clones, roughly 80% of them singletons. Sequencing was performed on unstimulated CD8+ T cells sorted from spleen or lymph node cells, taken before intestinal transplant. These receptors were taken from a human donor who received an intestinal transplant. The CDR3 runs from the conserved cysteine through the conserved F or W. The order of the fields is clone size, J gene, V gene, D gene, CDR3 DNA, CDR3 protein. The D gene is left open where the match is weak. A clone size is listed for some rows: how often the clone was seen (once, few, many), or a class if it is expanded.

clone_size: .; j_call: TRBJ1-2; v_call: TRBV5-1; d_call: TRBD1; cdr3_nt: TGCGCCAGCAGCCAGGACAGGGGGGCGGTTGGCTACACCTTC; cdr3_aa: CASSQDRGAVGYTF
clone_size: .; j_call: TRBJ2-2; v_call: TRBV7-6; d_call: TRBD1; cdr3_nt: TGTGCCAGCAGCGACGGACAGGGGGCCATGGCCGGGGAGCTGTTTTTT; cdr3_aa: CASSDGQGAMAGELFF
clone_size: .; j_call: TRBJ1-2; v_call: TRBV6-1; d_call: TRBD1; cdr3_nt: TGTGCCAGCAGTGTGACAGGGGGCGCCGACTATGGCTACACCTTC; cdr3_aa: CASSVTGGADYGYTF
clone_size: .; j_call: TRBJ1-6; v_call: TRBV10-2; d_call: TRBD1; cdr3_nt: TGCGCCAGCAGCCATGACCCCCGGGACAGGATATTTCCCAAAAATAATTCACCCCTCCACTTT; cdr3_aa: CASSHDPRDRIFPKNNSPLHF
clone_size: .; j_call: TRBJ2-1; v_call: TRBV27; d_call: .; cdr3_nt: TGTGCCAGCAGTTTACCCCCGCAGCGCAGCTCCTACAATGAGCAGTTCTTC; cdr3_aa: CASSLPPQRSSYNEQFF
clone_size: few; j_call: TRBJ1-6; v_call: TRBV6-1; d_call: TRBD1; cdr3_nt: TGTGCCCCGGGACAGTATAATTCACCCCTCCACTTT; cdr3_aa: CAPGQYNSPLHF
clone_size: .; j_call: TRBJ1-1; v_call: TRBV6-6; d_call: .; cdr3_nt: TGTGCCAGCAGTCAAACAGGGAACACTGAAGCTTTCTTT; cdr3_aa: CASSQTGNTEAFF
clone_size: few; j_call: TRBJ2-7; v_call: TRBV4-2; d_call: .; cdr3_nt: TGTGCCAGCAGCCAAGAGATAGGGACCTACGAGCAGTACTTC; cdr3_aa: CASSQEIGTYEQYF
clone_size: once; j_call: TRBJ2-3; v_call: TRBV5-1; d_call: TRBD2; cdr3_nt: TGCGCCAGCAGCCCCGGGACTAGCGGGGGGGACACAGATACGCAGTATTTT; cdr3_aa: CASSPGTSGGDTDTQYF
clone_size: .; j_call: TRBJ2-7; v_call: TRBV6-6; d_call: .; cdr3_nt: TGTGCCAGCAGTTACTCCTCCGACAGCTCCTACGAGCAGTACTTC; cdr3_aa: CASSYSSDSSYEQYF
clone_size: .; j_call: TRBJ2-2; v_call: TRBV28; d_call: TRBD2; cdr3_nt: TGTGCCAGCAGTTTTTCCACTAGCGGGTCGAACACCGGGGAGCTGTTTTTT; cdr3_aa: CASSFSTSGSNTGELFF
clone_size: .; j_call: TRBJ1-1; v_call: TRBV13; d_call: TRBD1; cdr3_nt: TGTGCCAGCAGCTCCCCTACTCAGGGGGACCCTGAAGCTTTCTTT; cdr3_aa: CASSSPTQGDPEAFF
clone_size: once; j_call: TRBJ2-5; v_call: TRBV7-3; d_call: .; cdr3_nt: TGTGCCAGCAGCTCCGTTAGGTGCGCAATTGTACCCCAAGAGACCCAGTACTTC; cdr3_aa: CASSSVRCAIVPQETQYF
clone_size: .; j_call: TRBJ2-6; v_call: TRBV6-6; d_call: .; cdr3_nt: TGTGCCAGCAGTTATAGGGGGGCCAACGTCCTGACTTTC; cdr3_aa: CASSYRGANVLTF
clone_size: .; j_call: TRBJ1-4; v_call: TRBV9; d_call: TRBD1; cdr3_nt: TGTGCCAGCAGCCTTACAGGGGCAACTAATGAAAAACTGTTTTTT; cdr3_aa: CASSLTGATNEKLFF
clone_size: .; j_call: TRBJ2-3; v_call: TRBV14; d_call: .; cdr3_nt: TGTGCCAGCAGCCAAGCCAGTCTTCTTAGCACAGATACGCAGTATTTT; cdr3_aa: CASSQASLLSTDTQYF
clone_size: .; j_call: TRBJ1-2; v_call: TRBV19; d_call: TRBD1; cdr3_nt: TGTGCCAGTAGTCCACCCCCTGACAGGGGGCCCAGACGCTACACCTTC; cdr3_aa: CASSPPPDRGPRRYTF
clone_size: .; j_call: TRBJ2-5; v_call: TRBV7-9; d_call: .; cdr3_nt: TGTGCCAGCAGCTCAGCGGCAGTGGGAGAAGAGACCCAGTACTTC; cdr3_aa: CASSSAAVGEETQYF
clone_size: .; j_call: TRBJ2-7; v_call: TRBV11-2; d_call: .; cdr3_nt: TGTGCCAGCAGCTTCTTTTCAGGGTTGCCCTACGAGCAGTACTTC; cdr3_aa: CASSFFSGLPYEQYF
clone_size: .; j_call: TRBJ1-2; v_call: TRBV7-3; d_call: .; cdr3_nt: TGTGCCAGCAGCCCTAGTGCGCTAAACTATGGCTACACCTTC; cdr3_aa: CASSPSALNYGYTF
clone_size: .; j_call: TRBJ1-4; v_call: TRBV21-1; d_call: .; cdr3_nt: TGTGCCAGCAGCAAAGTCGGCAATATGTATGAAAAACTGTTTTTT; cdr3_aa: CASSKVGNMYEKLFF
clone_size: .; j_call: TRBJ1-1; v_call: TRBV11-2; d_call: .; cdr3_nt: TGTGCCAGCAGCCTGTGGGGGCGCGATACTGAAGCTTTCTTT; cdr3_aa: CASSLWGRDTEAFF
clone_size: .; j_call: TRBJ1-4; v_call: TRBV2; d_call: .; cdr3_nt: TGTGCCAGCAGTCTCTTTCAAGGACAAAATGAAAAACTGTTTTTT; cdr3_aa: CASSLFQGQNEKLFF
clone_size: once; j_call: TRBJ1-5; v_call: TRBV19; d_call: .; cdr3_nt: TGTGCCAGTAGTACATCACGGATCGTCGGGAGTAGGGAGCAGCCCCAGCATTTT; cdr3_aa: CASSTSRIVGSREQPQHF
clone_size: .; j_call: TRBJ1-6; v_call: TRBV6-1; d_call: .; cdr3_nt: TGTGCCAGCAGTGAAAAGGGGGGGATCTCCTATAATTCACCCCTCCACTTT; cdr3_aa: CASSEKGGISYNSPLHF
clone_size: .; j_call: TRBJ1-5; v_call: TRBV27; d_call: .; cdr3_nt: TGTGCCAGCAGCCCCGGTGATCAGCCCCAGCATTTT; cdr3_aa: CASSPGDQPQHF
clone_size: .; j_call: TRBJ1-2; v_call: TRBV7-2; d_call: .; cdr3_nt: TGTGCCAGCAGCGTCCCGGACAGTTTCTATGGCTACACCTTC; cdr3_aa: CASSVPDSFYGYTF
clone_size: .; j_call: TRBJ2-1; v_call: TRBV28; d_call: .; cdr3_nt: TGTGCCAGCAGTTCCTTAGCGACCACCTACAATGAGCAGTTCTTC; cdr3_aa: CASSSLATTYNEQFF
clone_size: .; j_call: TRBJ1-4; v_call: TRBV7-9; d_call: TRBD1; cdr3_nt: TGTGCCAGCAGCGGGACAGGGGGCGGAGATGAAAAACTGTTTTTT; cdr3_aa: CASSGTGGGDEKLFF
clone_size: .; j_call: TRBJ1-6; v_call: TRBV7-9; d_call: .; cdr3_nt: TGTGCCAGCAGCTTTATGTACGGGGGAAATTCACCCCTCCACTTT; cdr3_aa: CASSFMYGGNSPLHF
clone_size: once; j_call: TRBJ2-5; v_call: TRBV7-6; d_call: .; cdr3_nt: TGTGCCAGCAGCTTAGTTTACAGCGGAGCACGGCAGGAGACCCAGTACTTC; cdr3_aa: CASSLVYSGARQETQYF
clone_size: .; j_call: TRBJ2-2; v_call: TRBV4-1; d_call: .; cdr3_nt: TGCGCCAGCAGCCAAGACGCAGCAGGGTTCACCGGGGAGCTGTTTTTT; cdr3_aa: CASSQDAAGFTGELFF
clone_size: once; j_call: TRBJ2-7; v_call: TRBV11-1; d_call: TRBD2; cdr3_nt: TGTGCCAGCAGCCTGGGGACTAGCGGGTACTACGAGCAGTACTTC; cdr3_aa: CASSLGTSGYYEQYF
clone_size: once; j_call: TRBJ1-2; v_call: TRBV4-1; d_call: .; cdr3_nt: TGCGCCAGCAGCCAAGATCCAGCTAACTATGGCTACACCTTC; cdr3_aa: CASSQDPANYGYTF
clone_size: .; j_call: TRBJ2-7; v_call: TRBV4-1; d_call: TRBD1; cdr3_nt: TGCGCCAGCAGCCAAGAAATTACCGGGACAGGGTTTGTCTACGAGCAGTACTTC; cdr3_aa: CASSQEITGTGFVYEQYF
clone_size: .; j_call: TRBJ1-5; v_call: TRBV18; d_call: .; cdr3_nt: TGTGCCAGCTCACCATATAGCAATCAGCCCCAGCATTTT; cdr3_aa: CASSPYSNQPQHF
clone_size: .; j_call: TRBJ2-3; v_call: TRBV7-7; d_call: .; cdr3_nt: TGTGCTAGCAGCAAAATGGGAGGTGGCACAGATATGCAGTATTTT; cdr3_aa: CASSKMGGGTDMQYF
clone_size: .; j_call: TRBJ1-5; v_call: TRBV10-1; d_call: .; cdr3_nt: TGCGCCAGCAGTGGGGGTAATAGCAATCAGCCCCAGCATTTT; cdr3_aa: CASSGGNSNQPQHF
clone_size: .; j_call: TRBJ1-5; v_call: TRBV5-3; d_call: .; cdr3_nt: TGTGCCAGAAGCTTGGGGCACGGGTCGGGTCAGCCCCAGCATTTT; cdr3_aa: CARSLGHGSGQPQHF
clone_size: .; j_call: TRBJ1-4; v_call: TRBV9; d_call: .; cdr3_nt: TGTGCCAGCAGCGTAGGGGGGCGGGAGGAAAAACTGTTTTTT; cdr3_aa: CASSVGGREEKLFF